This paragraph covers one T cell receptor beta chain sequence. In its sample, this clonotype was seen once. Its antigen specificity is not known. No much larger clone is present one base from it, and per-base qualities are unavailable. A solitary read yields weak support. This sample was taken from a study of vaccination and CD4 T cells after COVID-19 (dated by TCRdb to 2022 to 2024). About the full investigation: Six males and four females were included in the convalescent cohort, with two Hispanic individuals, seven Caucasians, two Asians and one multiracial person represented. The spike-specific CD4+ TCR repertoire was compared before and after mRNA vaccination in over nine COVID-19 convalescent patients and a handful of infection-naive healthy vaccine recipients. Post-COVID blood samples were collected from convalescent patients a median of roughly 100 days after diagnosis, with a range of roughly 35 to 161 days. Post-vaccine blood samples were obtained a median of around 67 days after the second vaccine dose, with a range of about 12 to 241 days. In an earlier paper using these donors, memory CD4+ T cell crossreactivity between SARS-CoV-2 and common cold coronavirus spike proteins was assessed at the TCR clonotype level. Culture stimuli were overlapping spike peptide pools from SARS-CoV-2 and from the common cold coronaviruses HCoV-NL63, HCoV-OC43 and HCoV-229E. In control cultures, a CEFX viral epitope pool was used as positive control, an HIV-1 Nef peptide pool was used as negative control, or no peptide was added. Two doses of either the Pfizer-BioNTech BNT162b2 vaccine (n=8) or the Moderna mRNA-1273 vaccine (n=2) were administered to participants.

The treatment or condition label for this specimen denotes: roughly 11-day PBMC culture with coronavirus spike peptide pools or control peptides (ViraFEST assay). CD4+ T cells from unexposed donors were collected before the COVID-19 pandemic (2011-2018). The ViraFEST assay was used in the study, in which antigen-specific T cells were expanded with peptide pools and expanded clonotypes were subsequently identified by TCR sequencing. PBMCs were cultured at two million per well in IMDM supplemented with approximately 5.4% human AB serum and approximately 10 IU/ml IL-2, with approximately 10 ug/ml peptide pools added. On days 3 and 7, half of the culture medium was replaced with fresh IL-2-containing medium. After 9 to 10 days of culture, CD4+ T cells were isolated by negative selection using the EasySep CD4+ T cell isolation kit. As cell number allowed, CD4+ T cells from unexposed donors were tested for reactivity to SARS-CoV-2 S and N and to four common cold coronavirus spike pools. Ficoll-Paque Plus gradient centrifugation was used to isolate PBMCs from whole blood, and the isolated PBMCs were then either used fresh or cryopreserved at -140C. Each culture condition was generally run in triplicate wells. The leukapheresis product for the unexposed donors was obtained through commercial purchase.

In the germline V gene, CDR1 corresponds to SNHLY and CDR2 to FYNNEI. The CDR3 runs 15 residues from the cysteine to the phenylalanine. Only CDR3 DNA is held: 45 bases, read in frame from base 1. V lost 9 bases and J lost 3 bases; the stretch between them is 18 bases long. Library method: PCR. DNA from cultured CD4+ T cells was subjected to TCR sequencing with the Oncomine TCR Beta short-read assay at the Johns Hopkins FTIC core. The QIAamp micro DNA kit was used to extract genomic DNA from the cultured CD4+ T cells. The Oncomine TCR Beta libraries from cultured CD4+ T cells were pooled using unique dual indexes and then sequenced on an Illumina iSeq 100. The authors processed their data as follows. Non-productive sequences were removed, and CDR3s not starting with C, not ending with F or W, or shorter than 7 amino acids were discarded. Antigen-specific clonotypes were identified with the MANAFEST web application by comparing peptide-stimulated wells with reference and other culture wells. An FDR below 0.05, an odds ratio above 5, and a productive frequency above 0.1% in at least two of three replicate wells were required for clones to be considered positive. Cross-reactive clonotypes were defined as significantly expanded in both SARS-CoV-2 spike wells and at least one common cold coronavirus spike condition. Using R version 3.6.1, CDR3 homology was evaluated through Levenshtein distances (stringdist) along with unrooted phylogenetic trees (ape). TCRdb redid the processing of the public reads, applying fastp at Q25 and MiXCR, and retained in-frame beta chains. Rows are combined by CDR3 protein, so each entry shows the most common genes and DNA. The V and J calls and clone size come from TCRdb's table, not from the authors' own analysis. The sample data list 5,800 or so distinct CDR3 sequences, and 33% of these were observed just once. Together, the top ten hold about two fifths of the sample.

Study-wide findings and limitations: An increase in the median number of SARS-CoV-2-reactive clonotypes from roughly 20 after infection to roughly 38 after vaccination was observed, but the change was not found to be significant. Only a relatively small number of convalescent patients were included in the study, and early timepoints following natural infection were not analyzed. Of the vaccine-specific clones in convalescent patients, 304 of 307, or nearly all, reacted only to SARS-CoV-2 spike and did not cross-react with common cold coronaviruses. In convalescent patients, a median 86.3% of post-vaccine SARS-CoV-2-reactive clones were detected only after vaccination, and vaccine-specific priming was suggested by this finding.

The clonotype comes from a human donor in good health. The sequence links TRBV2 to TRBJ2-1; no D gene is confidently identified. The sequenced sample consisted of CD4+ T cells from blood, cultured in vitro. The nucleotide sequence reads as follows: TGTGCCAGTCCAACCAACCCGCTGATCTACAATGAGCAGTTCTTC. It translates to CASPTNPLIYNEQFF.